The entry that follows covers one T cell receptor beta chain sequence. Which antigen it targets is not known. Qualities for individual bases were not recorded, and no much larger clone is one base off. The TCR beta CDR3 regions were amplified from RNA transcripts. For the first round of RT-PCR on the TCR CDR3, the HTBI primer set was used together with the Qiagen OneStep RT-PCR kit. Libraries were constructed in a second round of multiplex PCR, after which size selection and purification were carried out. The libraries were sequenced on an Illumina HiSeq2000 using paired-end 100 bp reads. The source study handled its data this way. Raw data were processed with SOAPnuke, discarding reads with adapters, uncalled bases, mean Phred below 15, or no exact constant-primer or identifier match. COPE v1.2.5 was used to merge the high-quality paired reads, and each unique nucleotide sequence was defined as a clonotype. Clonotypes were aligned to IMGT TRBV, TRBD and TRBJ reference segments using MiTCR v1.1. The analysis was restricted to V-J combinations with a frequency above 0.0001, which together covered about 99% of the repertoires. The TCS score was defined as F50 (clonal expansion) divided by E x V (chaos), with BLOSUM62-based TCRdist calculated between CDR3 peptides within each V-J. Welch's t-statistics and random forest reduced 450 to 600 V-J features to some 14, which were used in a naive Bayes classifier (R e1071). In TCRdb, the public reads were trimmed at Q25 with fastp and aligned with MiXCR, with productive beta chains retained. Identical CDR3 proteins give one entry, which carries the most common genes and DNA. The V and J calls come from TCRdb's annotation, not from the publication. For this sample there are a few hundred thousand distinct CDR3 sequences; roughly 46% appear just once. The ten largest make up just over 8% of the sample.

The data were obtained in a study of T cells in Graves' hyperthyroidism and ophthalmopathy (dated by TCRdb to 2018 to 2020). Some background on the complete study: To identify TCR V-J signatures that set the groups apart, the researchers used a discovery cohort of more than 95 patients, made up of 40 to 45 with Graves' ophthalmopathy and about 60 with stable Graves' hyperthyroidism. Whether ophthalmopathy could be predicted prospectively was tested in an independent validation cohort made up of about 18 hyperthyroidism patients plus 17 patients who later progressed to ophthalmopathy. The 75 to 100 discovery patients were divided at random into training and test sets in a 7:3 ratio. The paper reports TCR Vbeta CDR3 sequencing of fewer than 150 peripheral blood samples: approximately 41 ophthalmopathy, approximately 74 hyperthyroidism and around 17 progressor patients. In addition, the study compared T-cell repertoires in thyroid tissue and in blood from a handful of Graves' hyperthyroidism patients. After sampling, hyperthyroidism patients received methimazole starting at 30 mg daily, and ophthalmopathy patients received high-dose intravenous methylprednisolone.

Stable Graves' hyperthyroidism was defined as no progression to ophthalmopathy during 18 months of follow-up. The hyperthyroidism patients were between 18 and 65 years old and newly diagnosed, with a disease duration of less than 2 months. Exclusion was applied to patients with uncontrolled infections, other autoimmune diseases, pregnancy or lactation. Diagnoses were established on the basis of clinical symptoms, serum thyroxine and TRAb, thyroid ultrasound, and orbital computed tomography. Total RNA was extracted with Trizol reagent, and quality was checked on an Agilent 2100 Bioanalyzer. Broader findings and caveats from the paper: In validation, progression to ophthalmopathy was predicted by the model with around 71% sensitivity and around 76% specificity, a median of about 6 months before onset. Most expanded thyroid clonotypes (frequency above 0.001) were also detected in blood, a finding suggesting that blood repertoires may reflect thyroid immune responses. A 13 V-J signature model separated ophthalmopathy from stable hyperthyroidism, with approximately 87% sensitivity and about 81% specificity in cross-validation and 80%/75% in testing. Sample size was not statistically predetermined, and investigators were not blinded to group allocation.

The CDR3 spans 14 residues, from the cysteine through the phenylalanine. Just the 42-base CDR3 DNA is kept, in frame starting at base 1. CDR1 and CDR2 are read off the germline V gene as SQVTM and ANQGSEA. For this chain, trimming is 8 bases at the V end and 4 bases at the J end, and the number of junction bases without a gene match is 11. The sample consisted of peripheral blood or thyroid tissue (not recorded which). The chain uses TRBV29-1 and TRBJ1-1; 9 junctional bases match TRBD1. The TCR was taken from a woman younger than 35 with Graves' hyperthyroidism. Donor details come from another sample of the same person, matched by shared clones. CDR3 protein: CSFLTGGKGTEAFF. The nucleotides read TGCAGCTTCTTGACAGGGGGTAAGGGCACTGAAGCTTTCTTT.